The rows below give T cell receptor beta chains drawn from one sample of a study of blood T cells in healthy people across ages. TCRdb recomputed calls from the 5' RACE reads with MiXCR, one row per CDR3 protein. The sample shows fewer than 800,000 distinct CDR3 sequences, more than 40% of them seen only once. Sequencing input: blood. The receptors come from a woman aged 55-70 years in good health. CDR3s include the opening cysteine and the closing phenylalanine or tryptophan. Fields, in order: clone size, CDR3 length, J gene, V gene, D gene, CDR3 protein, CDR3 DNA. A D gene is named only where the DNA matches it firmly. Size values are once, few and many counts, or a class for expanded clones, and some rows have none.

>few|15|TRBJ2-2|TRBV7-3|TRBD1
CASSSDRLGTGELFF
TGTGCCAGCAGCTCGGACAGGTTGGGCACCGGGGAGCTGTTTTTT
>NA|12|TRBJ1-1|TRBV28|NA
CASSWPDTEAFF
TGTGCCAGCAGTTGGCCAGACACTGAAGCTTTCTTT
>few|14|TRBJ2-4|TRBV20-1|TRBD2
CSAKASGAKNIQYF
TGCAGTGCTAAGGCTAGCGGAGCCAAAAACATTCAGTACTTC
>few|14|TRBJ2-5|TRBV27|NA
CASSFWGYQETQYF
TGTGCCAGCAGTTTCTGGGGGTACCAAGAGACCCAGTACTTC
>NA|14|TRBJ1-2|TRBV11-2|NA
CASSLAGTVYGYTF
TGTGCCAGCAGCTTAGCCGGGACCGTTTATGGCTACACCTTC
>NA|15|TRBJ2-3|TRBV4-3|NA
CASSPAGARTDTQYF
TGCGCCAGCAGCCCGGCAGGGGCCCGCACAGATACGCAGTATTTT
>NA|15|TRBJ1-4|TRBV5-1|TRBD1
CASSSGDSQNEKLFF
TGCGCCAGCAGCTCGGGGGACAGCCAGAATGAAAAACTGTTTTTT
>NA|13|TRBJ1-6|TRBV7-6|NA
CASSPGENSPLHF
TGTGCCAGCAGCCCAGGGGAAAATTCACCCCTCCACTTT
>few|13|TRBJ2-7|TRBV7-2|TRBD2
CASTWGGRNEQYF
TGTGCCAGCACCTGGGGGGGGAGGAACGAGCAGTACTTC
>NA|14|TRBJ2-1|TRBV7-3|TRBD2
CASGAPGLPNEQFF
TGTGCCAGCGGCGCACCGGGACTACCCAATGAGCAGTTCTTC
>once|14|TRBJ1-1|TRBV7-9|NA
CASSLAGSNTEAFF
TGTGCCAGCAGCTTAGCTGGGTCGAACACTGAAGCTTTCTTT
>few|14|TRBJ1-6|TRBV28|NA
CATALPTRNSPLHF
TGTGCCACAGCCTTACCGACACGTAATTCACCCCTCCACTTT
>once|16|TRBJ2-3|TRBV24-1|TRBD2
CATSEATSGRQSTQYF
TGTGCCACCAGTGAGGCGACTAGCGGGAGGCAGTCTACGCAGTATTTT
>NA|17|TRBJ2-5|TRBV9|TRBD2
CASNRLAAHKPEETQYF
TGTGCCAGCAACCGACTAGCGGCACATAAACCGGAAGAGACCCAGTACTTC
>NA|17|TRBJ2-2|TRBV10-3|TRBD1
CAISDPGQGANTGELFF
TGTGCCATCAGTGATCCTGGACAGGGGGCGAACACCGGGGAGCTGTTTTTT
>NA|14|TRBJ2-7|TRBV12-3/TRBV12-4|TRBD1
CASSFSGGIYEQYF
TGTGCCAGCAGTTTCTCAGGGGGCATTTACGAGCAGTACTTC
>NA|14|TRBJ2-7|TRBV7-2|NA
CAGSFGGSSYEQYF
TGTGCCGGCAGCTTTGGGGGTAGCTCCTACGAGCAGTACTTC
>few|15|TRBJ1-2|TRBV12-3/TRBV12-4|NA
CASRFTSQGNYGYTF
TGTGCCAGCAGGTTTACCTCCCAGGGGAACTATGGCTACACCTTC
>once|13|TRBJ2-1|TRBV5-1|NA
CASTSIPHNEQFF
TGCGCCAGCACTAGCATCCCCCACAATGAGCAGTTCTTC
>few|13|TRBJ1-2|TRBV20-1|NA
CSAEKWGLEGYTF
TGCAGTGCGGAGAAGTGGGGGTTAGAAGGCTACACCTTC
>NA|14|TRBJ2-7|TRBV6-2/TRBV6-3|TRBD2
CASSASGRRGEQYF
TGTGCCAGCAGCGCTAGCGGGAGAAGGGGCGAGCAGTACTTC
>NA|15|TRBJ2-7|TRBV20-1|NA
CSAGRGTATSYEQYF
TGCAGTGCGGGTCGCGGGACAGCGACTTCCTACGAGCAGTACTTC
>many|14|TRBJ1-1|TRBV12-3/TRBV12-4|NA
CASSSADRNTEAFF
TGTGCCAGCAGTTCCGCCGACAGGAACACTGAAGCTTTCTTT
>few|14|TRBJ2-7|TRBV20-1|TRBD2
CSATLAGGPFEQYF
TGCAGTGCCACATTAGCGGGAGGGCCCTTCGAGCAGTACTTC
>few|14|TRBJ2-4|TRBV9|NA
CASSVEGAGDIQYF
TGTGCCAGCAGCGTAGAGGGGGCGGGGGACATTCAGTACTTC
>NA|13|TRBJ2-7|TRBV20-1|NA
CSARALATYEQYF
TGCAGTGCTAGAGCCCTAGCTACGTACGAGCAGTACTTC
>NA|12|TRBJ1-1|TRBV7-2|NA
CASSLERSRAFF
TGTGCCAGCAGCTTAGAAAGGAGTAGAGCTTTCTTT
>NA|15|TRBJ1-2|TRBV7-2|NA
CASSFDRGWEYGYTF
TGTGCCAGCAGCTTTGACAGAGGGTGGGAATATGGCTACACCTTC
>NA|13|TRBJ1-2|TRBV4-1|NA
CASSVRTNYGYTF
TGCGCCAGCAGCGTTCGGACTAACTATGGCTACACCTTC
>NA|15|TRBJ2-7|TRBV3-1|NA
CASSQDPEQGGEQYF
TGTGCCAGCAGCCAAGATCCGGAACAGGGCGGTGAGCAGTACTTC
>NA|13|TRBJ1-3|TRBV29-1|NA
CSVFTNSGNTIYF
TGCAGCGTATTCACCAACTCTGGAAACACCATATATTTT
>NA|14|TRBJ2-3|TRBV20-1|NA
CSAREAHHTDTQYF
TGCAGTGCTAGAGAGGCACACCACACAGATACGCAGTATTTT
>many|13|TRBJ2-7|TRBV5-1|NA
CASSFFLTDEQYF
TGCGCCAGCAGCTTCTTTCTAACCGACGAGCAGTACTTC
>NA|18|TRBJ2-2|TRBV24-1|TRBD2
CATSARTSGSVNTGELFF
TGTGCCACCAGTGCCCGGACTAGCGGGAGCGTTAACACCGGGGAGCTGTTTTTT
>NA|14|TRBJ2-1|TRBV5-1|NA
CASSVGHSPREQFF
TGCGCCAGCAGCGTGGGGCATAGCCCACGGGAGCAGTTCTTC
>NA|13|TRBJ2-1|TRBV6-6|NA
CASSYKRDNEQFF
TGTGCCAGCAGTTACAAGAGGGACAATGAGCAGTTCTTC
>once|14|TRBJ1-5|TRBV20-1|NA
CSAREGGSNQPQHF
TGCAGTGCTAGAGAAGGAGGAAGCAATCAGCCCCAGCATTTT
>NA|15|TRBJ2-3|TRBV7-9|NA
CASSSSIPSTDTQYF
TGTGCCAGCAGCTCATCGATACCTAGCACAGATACGCAGTATTTT
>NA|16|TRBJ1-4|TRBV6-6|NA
CASRTGQLSGGEKLFF
TGTGCCAGCAGGACCGGACAGCTCTCTGGAGGTGAAAAACTGTTTTTT
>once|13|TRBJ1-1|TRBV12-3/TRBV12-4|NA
CASSLAVSTRAFF
TGTGCCAGCAGTTTAGCCGTGTCCACGAGGGCTTTCTTT
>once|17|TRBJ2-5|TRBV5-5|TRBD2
CASSPGTSGGLQETQYF
TGTGCCAGCAGCCCCGGGACTAGCGGAGGACTCCAAGAGACCCAGTACTTC
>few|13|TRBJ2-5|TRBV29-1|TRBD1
CSVGTGTFETQYF
TGCAGCGTTGGGACAGGTACTTTCGAGACCCAGTACTTC
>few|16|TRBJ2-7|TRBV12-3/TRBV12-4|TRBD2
CASSFSSSGNPREQYF
TGTGCCAGCAGTTTTAGTTCTAGCGGGAACCCCCGCGAGCAGTACTTC
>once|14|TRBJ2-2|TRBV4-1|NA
CASASQSNTGELFF
TGCGCCAGCGCCTCGCAGTCGAACACCGGGGAGCTGTTTTTT
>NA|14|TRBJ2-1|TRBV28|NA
CASIGGQYSNEQFF
TGTGCCAGCATCGGGGGACAGTACTCCAATGAGCAGTTCTTC
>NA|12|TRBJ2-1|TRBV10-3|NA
CAISESTDEQFF
TGTGCCATCAGTGAGTCGACGGATGAGCAGTTCTTC
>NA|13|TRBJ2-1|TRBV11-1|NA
CASSVAVYNEQFF
TGTGCCAGCAGCGTAGCGGTGTACAATGAGCAGTTCTTC
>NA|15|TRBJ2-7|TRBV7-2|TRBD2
CASSLRREAPYEQYF
TGTGCCAGCAGCTTAAGGCGGGAGGCCCCCTACGAGCAGTACTTC
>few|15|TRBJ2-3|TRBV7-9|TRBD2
CASSLVRGREDTQYF
TGTGCCAGCAGCTTAGTTCGCGGGAGAGAAGATACGCAGTATTTT
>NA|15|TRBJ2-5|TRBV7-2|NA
CASSLGGWYQETQYF
TGTGCCAGCAGCTTAGGAGGGTGGTACCAAGAGACCCAGTACTTC
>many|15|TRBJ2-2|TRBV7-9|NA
CASSPGAGNTGELFF
TGTGCCAGCAGCCCAGGGGCAGGGAACACCGGGGAGCTGTTTTTT
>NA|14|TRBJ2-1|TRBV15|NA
CATSREPGYNEQFF
TGTGCCACCAGCAGAGAACCGGGTTACAATGAGCAGTTCTTC